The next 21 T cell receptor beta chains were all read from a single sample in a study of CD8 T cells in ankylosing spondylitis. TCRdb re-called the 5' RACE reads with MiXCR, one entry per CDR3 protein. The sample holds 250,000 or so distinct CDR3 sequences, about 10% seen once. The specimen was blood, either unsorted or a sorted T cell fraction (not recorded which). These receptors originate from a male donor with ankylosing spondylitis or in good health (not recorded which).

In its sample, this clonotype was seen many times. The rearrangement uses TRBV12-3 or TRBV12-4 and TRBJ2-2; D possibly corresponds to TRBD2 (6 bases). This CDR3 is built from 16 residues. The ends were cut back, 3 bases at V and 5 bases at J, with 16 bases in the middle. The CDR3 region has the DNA TGTGCCAGCAGTTTGGGGACTTGGCTAGGGACCGGGGAGCTGTTTTTT. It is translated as CASSLGTWLGTGELFF.

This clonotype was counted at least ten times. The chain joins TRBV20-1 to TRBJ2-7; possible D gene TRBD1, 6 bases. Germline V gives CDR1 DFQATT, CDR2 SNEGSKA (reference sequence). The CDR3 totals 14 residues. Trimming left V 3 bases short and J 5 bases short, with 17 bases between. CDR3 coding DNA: TGCAGTGCTAGGATACAGGGCCTACCAAACGAGCAGTACTTC. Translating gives CSARIQGLPNEQYF.

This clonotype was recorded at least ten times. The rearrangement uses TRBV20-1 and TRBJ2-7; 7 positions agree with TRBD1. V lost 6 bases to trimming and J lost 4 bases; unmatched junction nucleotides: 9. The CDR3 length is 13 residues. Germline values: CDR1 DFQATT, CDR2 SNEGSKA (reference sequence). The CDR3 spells CSALTGSSYEQYF. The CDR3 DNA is TGCAGTGCCTTGACAGGGAGCTCTTACGAGCAGTACTTC.

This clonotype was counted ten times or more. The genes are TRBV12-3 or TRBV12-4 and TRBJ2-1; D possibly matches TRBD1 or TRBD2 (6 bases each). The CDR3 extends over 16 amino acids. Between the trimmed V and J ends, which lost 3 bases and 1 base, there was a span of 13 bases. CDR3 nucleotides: TGTGCCAGCAGTTTTGAGGGGGGAGCGTCCTACAATGAGCAGTTCTTC. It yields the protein CASSFEGGASYNEQFF.

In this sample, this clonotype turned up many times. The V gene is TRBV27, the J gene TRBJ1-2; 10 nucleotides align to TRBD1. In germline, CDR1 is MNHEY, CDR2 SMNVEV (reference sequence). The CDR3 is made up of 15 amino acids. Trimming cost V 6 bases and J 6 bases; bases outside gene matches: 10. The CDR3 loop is CASSPGTGVFNGYTF. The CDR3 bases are TGTGCCAGCAGCCCCGGGACAGGGGTTTTCAATGGCTACACCTTC.

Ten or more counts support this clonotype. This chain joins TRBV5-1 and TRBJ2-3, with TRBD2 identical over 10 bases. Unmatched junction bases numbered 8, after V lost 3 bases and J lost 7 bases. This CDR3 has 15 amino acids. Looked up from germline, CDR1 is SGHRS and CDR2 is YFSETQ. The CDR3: CASSSSGTSVYTQYF. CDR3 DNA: TGCGCCAGCAGCTCCTCCGGGACTAGCGTATATACGCAGTATTTT.

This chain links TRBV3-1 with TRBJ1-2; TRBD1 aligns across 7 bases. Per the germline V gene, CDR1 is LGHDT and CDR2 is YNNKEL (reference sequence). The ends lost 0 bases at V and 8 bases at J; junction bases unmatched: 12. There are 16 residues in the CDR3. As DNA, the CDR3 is TGTGCCAGCAGCCAAGATCTGAAAGGGGGCAGATTAGGCTACACCTTC. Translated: CASSQDLKGGRLGYTF. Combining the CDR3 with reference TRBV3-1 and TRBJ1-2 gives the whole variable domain DTAVSQTPKYLVTQMGNDKSIKCEQNLGHDTMYWYKQDSKKFLKIMFSYNNKELIINETVPNRFSPKSPDKAHLNLHINSLELGDSAVYFCASSQDLKGGRLGYTFGSGTRLTVV.

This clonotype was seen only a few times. DNA for the CDR3: TGTGCCGGGGGTTCGGCTAGCGGGAAGTACGAGCAGTACTTC. Its protein is CAGGSASGKYEQYF. This chain connects TRBV7-9 to TRBJ2-7; TRBD2 agrees at 9 bases. The germline V gene has CDR1 SEHNR and CDR2 FQNEAQ (reference sequence). Unmatched junction bases numbered 12, after V lost 11 bases and J lost 4 bases. The CDR3 spans 14 residues.

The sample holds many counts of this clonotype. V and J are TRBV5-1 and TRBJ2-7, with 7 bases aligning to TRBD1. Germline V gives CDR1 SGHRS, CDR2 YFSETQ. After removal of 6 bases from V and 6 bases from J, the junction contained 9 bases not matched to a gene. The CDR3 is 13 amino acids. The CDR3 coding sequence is TGCGCCAGCACTCATGCAGGGGGATCCGAGCAGTACTTC. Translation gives CASTHAGGSEQYF.

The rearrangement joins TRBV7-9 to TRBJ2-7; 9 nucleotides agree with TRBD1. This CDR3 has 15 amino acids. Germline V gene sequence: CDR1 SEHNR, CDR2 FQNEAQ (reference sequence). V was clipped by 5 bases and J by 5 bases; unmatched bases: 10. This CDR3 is CASSEGDRESDEQYF. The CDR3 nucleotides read TGTGCCAGCAGCGAAGGGGACAGGGAAAGTGACGAGCAGTACTTC.

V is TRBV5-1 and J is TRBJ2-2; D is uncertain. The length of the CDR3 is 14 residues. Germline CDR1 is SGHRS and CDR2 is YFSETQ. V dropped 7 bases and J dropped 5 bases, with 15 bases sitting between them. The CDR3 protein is CASRISVGTGELFF. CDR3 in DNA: TGCGCCAGCCGCATTTCGGTCGGGACCGGGGAGCTGTTTTTT. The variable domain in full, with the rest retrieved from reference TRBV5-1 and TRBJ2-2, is KAGVTQTPRYLIKTRGQQVTLSCSPISGHRSVSWYQQTPGQGLQFLFEYFSETQRNKGNFPGRFSGRQFSNSRSEMNVSTLELGDSALYLCASRISVGTGELFFGEGSRLTVL.

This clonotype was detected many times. The DNA for the CDR3 is TGTGCCATCAGTGACCTTCTGGGACAGGGGGCTTATGAGCAGTACTTC. The encoded protein is CAISDLLGQGAYEQYF. The chain joins TRBV10-3 to TRBJ2-7; 12 bases align to TRBD1. This CDR3 has 16 amino acids. Germline V gene lookup returns CDR1 ENHRY and CDR2 SYGVKD. J lost 7 bases, V lost 3 bases, and 10 bases had no gene match.

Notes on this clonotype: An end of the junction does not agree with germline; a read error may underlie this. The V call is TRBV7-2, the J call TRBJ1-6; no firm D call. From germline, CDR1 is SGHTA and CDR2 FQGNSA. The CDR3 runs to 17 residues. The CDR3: CASNLALLTQSNSPLHF. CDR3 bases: TGTGCCAGCAACTTAGCGCTCCTCACCCAGAGCAATTCACCCCTCCACTTT.

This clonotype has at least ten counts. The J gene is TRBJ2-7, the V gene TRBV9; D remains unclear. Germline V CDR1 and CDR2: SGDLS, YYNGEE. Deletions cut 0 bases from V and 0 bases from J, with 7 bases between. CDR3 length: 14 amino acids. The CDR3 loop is CASSVDSFSYEQYF. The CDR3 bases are TGTGCCAGCAGCGTAGATAGTTTCTCCTACGAGCAGTACTTC.

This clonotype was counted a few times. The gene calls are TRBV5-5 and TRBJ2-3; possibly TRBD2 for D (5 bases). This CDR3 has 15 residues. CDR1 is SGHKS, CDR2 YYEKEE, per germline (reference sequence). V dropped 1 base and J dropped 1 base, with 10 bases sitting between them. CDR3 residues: CASSLLAGRTDTQYF. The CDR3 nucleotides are TGTGCCAGCAGCTTGTTGGCGGGTCGCACAGATACGCAGTATTTT. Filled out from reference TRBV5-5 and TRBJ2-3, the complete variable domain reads DAGVTQSPTHLIKTRGQQVTLRCSPISGHKSVSWYQQVLGQGPQFIFQYYEKEERGRGNFPDRFSARQFPNYSSELNVNALLLGDSALYLCASSLLAGRTDTQYFGPGTRLTVL.

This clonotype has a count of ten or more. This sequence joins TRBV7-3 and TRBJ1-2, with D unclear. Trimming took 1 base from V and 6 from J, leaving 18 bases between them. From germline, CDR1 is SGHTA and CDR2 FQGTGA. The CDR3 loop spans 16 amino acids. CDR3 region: CASSLSGPQAGNGYTF. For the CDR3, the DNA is TGTGCCAGCAGCTTAAGTGGGCCTCAAGCGGGAAATGGCTACACCTTC. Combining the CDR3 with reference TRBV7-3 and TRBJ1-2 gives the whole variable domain GAGVSQTPSNKVTEKGKYVELRCDPISGHTALYWYRQSLGQGPEFLIYFQGTGAADDSGLPNDRFFAVRPEGSVSTLKIQRTERGDSAVYLCASSLSGPQAGNGYTFGSGTRLTVV.

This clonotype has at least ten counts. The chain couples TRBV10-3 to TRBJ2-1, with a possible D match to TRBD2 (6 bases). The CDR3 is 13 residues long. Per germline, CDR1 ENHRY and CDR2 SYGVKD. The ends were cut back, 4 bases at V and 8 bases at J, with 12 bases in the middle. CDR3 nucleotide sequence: TGTGCCATCAGTGCGGGAGCGGCGGATGAGCAGTTCTTC. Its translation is CAISAGAADEQFF.

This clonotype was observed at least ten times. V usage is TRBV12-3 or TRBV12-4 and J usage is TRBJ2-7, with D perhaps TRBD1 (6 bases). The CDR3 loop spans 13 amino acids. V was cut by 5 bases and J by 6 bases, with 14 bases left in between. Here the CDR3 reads CASSGLQGGEQYF. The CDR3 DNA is TGTGCCAGCAGTGGCCTACAGGGCGGCGAGCAGTACTTC.

The CDR3 nucleotides are TGCAGTGCTGCCCGGGACAGTCGATTTAACTATGGCTACACCTTC. Translated, it gives CSAARDSRFNYGYTF. J is TRBJ1-2 and V is TRBV20-1; 7 positions match TRBD1. There are 15 residues in the CDR3. Per the germline V gene, CDR1 is DFQATT and CDR2 is SNEGSKA (reference sequence). The ends lost 5 bases at V and 1 base at J; junction bases unmatched: 10.

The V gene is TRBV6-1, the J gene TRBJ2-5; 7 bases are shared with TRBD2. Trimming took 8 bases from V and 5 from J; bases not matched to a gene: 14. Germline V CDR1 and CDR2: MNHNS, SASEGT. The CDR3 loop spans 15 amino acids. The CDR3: CASRGFAGVGETQYF. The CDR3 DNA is TGTGCCAGCCGTGGATTCGCGGGAGTTGGGGAGACCCAGTACTTC.

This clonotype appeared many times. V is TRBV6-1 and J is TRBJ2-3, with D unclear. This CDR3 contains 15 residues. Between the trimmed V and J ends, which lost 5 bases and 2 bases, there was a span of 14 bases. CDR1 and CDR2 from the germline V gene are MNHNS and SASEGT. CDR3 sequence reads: CASSHGEGDTDTQYF. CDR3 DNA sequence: TGTGCCAGCAGTCATGGGGAAGGAGACACAGATACGCAGTATTTT.